This TCR beta chain was captured in a study of T cells after yellow fever vaccination. Via MiXCR, TCRdb re-called the 5' RACE reads, giving one row per CDR3 protein. The repertoire consists of 610,000 or so distinct CDR3 sequences, with approximately 13% occurring once and the leading ten covering around 14%. CDR3 length: 13 residues. CDR1 and CDR2 (germline): DFQATT, SNEGSKA (reference sequence). Trimming took off 0 bases at V and 10 bases at J, with 13 bases between the two ends. The receptor's source is a young man who received the YFV17D yellow fever vaccine. V gene TRBV20-1 combines with J gene TRBJ2-1, with unresolved D. The sample consisted of PBMCs, taken on the day of the yellow fever booster vaccination. CDR3 coding DNA: TGCAGTGCTAGAGATGATAAGGCCGGGGAGCAGTTCTTC. Protein: CSARDDKAGEQFF.